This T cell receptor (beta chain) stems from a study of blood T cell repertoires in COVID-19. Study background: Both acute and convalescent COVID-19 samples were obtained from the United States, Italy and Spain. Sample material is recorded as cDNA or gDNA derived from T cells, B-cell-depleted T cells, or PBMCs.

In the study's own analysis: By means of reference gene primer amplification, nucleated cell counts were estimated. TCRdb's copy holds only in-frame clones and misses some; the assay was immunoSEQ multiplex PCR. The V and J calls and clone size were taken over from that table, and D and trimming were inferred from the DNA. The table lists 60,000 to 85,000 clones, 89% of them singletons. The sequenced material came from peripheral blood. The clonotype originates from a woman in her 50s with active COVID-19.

CDR3 in DNA: TGCGCCAGCAGCTTAGGAGGGGGCGATAACTATGGCTACACCTTC. This codes for CASSLGGGDNYGYTF. The V and J genes are TRBV5-1 and TRBJ1-2; 7 nucleotides match TRBD1. The ends lost 2 bases at V and 1 base at J; junction bases unmatched: 5. This CDR3 comprises 15 residues. Germline CDR1 is SGHRS and CDR2 is YFSETQ.